This T cell receptor (beta chain) originates from a study of blood T cells in healthy people across ages. The study's findings and limits: TCR beta diversity, measured per million T cells, fell in a roughly linear way with age.

This clonotype was counted ten times or more. The antigen is undetermined. Then a second PCR, running about 7 to 11 cycles, was carried out with a sample-barcoded 5' primer and a J-beta primer mix. TCRdb itself ran the 5' RACE reads through MiXCR, one entry per CDR3 protein. This sample has about 1.6 million distinct CDR3 sequences, with roughly 32% found just once. The sequence was obtained from a woman aged 25 to 39 in good health. Input material: blood.

CDR3 amino acids: CSVEGGQAPNEQFF. CDR3 DNA: TGCAGCGTTGAAGGGGGACAGGCCCCCAATGAGCAGTTCTTC. The genes are TRBV29-1 and TRBJ2-1, with TRBD1 identical over 8 bases. Germline V gene data show CDR1 as SQVTM and CDR2 as ANQGSEA. J lost 6 bases, V lost 1 base, and 5 bases had no gene match. CDR3 length: 14 amino acids.